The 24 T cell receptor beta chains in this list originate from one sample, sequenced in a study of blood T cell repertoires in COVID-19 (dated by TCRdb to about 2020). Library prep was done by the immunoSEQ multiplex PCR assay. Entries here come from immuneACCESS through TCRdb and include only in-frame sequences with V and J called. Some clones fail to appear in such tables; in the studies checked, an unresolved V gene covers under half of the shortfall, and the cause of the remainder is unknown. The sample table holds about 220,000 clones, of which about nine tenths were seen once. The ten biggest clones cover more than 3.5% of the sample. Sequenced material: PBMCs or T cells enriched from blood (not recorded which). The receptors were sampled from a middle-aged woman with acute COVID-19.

The CDR3 loop reads CSARTGDYGYTF. Written as DNA, the CDR3 is TGCAGCGCCCGGACAGGGGACTATGGCTACACCTTC. This chain connects TRBV29-1 to TRBJ1-2, with 9 bases aligning to TRBD1. The CDR3 spans 12 residues. The germline CDR1 and CDR2 sequences are SQVTM and ANQGSEA. J gave up 3 bases and V 7 bases, and 3 bases lay outside the gene matches.

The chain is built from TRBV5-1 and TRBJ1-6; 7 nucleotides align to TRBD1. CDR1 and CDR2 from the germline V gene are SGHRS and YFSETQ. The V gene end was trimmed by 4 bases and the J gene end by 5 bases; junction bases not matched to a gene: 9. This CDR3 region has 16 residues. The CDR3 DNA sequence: TGCGCCAGCAGCCTAACCCCGGGACAGAATAATTCACCCCTCCACTTT. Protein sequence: CASSLTPGQNNSPLHF.

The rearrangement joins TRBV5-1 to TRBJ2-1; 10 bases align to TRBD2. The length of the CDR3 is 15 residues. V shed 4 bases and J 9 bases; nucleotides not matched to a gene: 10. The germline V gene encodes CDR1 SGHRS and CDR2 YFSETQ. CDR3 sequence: CASSGKRGGIGEQFF. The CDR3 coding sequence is TGCGCCAGCAGCGGTAAGCGGGGGGGCATAGGTGAGCAGTTCTTC. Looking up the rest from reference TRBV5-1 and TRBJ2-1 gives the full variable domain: KAGVTQTPRYLIKTRGQQVTLSCSPISGHRSVSWYQQTPGQGLQFLFEYFSETQRNKGNFPGRFSGRQFSNSRSEMNVSTLELGDSALYLCASSGKRGGIGEQFFGPGTRLTVL.

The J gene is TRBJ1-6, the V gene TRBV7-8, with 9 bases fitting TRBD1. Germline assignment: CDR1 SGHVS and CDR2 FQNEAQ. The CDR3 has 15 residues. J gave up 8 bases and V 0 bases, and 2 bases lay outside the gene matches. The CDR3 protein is CASSLATGGDSPLHF. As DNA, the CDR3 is TGTGCCAGCAGCTTAGCAACAGGGGGCGATTCACCCCTCCACTTT.

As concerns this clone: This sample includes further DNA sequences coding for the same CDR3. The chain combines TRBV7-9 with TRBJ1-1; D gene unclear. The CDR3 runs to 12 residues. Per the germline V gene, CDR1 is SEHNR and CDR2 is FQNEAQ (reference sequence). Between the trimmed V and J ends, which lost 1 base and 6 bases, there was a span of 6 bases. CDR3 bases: TGTGCCAGCAGCTTAGGAGGCGCTGAAGCTTTCTTT. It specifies CASSLGGAEAFF.

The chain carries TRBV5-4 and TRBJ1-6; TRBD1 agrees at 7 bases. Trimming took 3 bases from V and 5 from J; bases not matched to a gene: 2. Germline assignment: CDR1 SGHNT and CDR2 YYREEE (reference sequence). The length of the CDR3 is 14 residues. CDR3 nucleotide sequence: TGTGCCAGCAGCTACGGGACAGATAATTCACCCCTCCACTTT. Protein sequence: CASSYGTDNSPLHF.

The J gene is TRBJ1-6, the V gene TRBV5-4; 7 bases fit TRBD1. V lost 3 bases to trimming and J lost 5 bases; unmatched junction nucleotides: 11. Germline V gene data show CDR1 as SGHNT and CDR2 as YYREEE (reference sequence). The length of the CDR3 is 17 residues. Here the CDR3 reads CASSYRTGPFDNSPLHF. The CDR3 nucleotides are TGTGCCAGCAGCTACAGGACAGGCCCCTTCGATAATTCACCCCTCCACTTT.

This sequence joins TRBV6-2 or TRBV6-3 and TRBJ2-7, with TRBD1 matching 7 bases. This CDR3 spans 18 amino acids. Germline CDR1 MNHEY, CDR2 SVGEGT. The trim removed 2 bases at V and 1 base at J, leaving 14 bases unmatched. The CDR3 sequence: CASSYTPIRTGLSYEQYV. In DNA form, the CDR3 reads TGTGCCAGCAGTTACACACCAATTAGGACAGGATTATCCTACGAGCAGTACGTC.

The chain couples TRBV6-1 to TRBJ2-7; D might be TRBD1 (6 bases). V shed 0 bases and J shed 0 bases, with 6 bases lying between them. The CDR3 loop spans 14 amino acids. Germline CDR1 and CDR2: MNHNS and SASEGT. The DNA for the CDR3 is TGTGCCAGCAGTGAAGCGACAGGCTCCTACGAGCAGTACTTC. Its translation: CASSEATGSYEQYF.

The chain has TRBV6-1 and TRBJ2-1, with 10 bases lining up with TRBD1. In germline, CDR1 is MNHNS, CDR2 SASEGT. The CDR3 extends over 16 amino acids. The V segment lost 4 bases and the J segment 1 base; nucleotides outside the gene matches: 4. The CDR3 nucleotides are TGTGCCAGCAGTGCGGGGGGACAGGGGTCCTACAATGAGCAGTTCTTC. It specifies CASSAGGQGSYNEQFF.

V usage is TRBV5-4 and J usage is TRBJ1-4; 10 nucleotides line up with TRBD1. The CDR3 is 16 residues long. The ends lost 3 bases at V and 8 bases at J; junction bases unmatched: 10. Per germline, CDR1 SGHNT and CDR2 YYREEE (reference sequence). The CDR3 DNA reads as TGTGCCAGCAGCTCACGGACAGGGGGTCGGGGGGAAAAACTGTTTTTT. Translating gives CASSSRTGGRGEKLFF. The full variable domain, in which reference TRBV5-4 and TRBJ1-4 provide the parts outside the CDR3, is ETGVTQSPTHLIKTRGQQVTLRCSSQSGHNTVSWYQQALGQGPQFIFQYYREEENGRGNFPPRFSGLQFPNYSSELNVNALELDDSALYLCASSSRTGGRGEKLFFGSGTQLSVL.

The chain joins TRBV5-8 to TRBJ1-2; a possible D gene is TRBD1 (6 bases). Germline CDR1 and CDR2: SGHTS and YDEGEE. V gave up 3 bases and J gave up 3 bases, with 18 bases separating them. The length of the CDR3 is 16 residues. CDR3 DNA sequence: TGTGCCAGCAGCTCGTATCAACAGGGTCCCTACTATGGCTACACCTTC. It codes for CASSSYQQGPYYGYTF.

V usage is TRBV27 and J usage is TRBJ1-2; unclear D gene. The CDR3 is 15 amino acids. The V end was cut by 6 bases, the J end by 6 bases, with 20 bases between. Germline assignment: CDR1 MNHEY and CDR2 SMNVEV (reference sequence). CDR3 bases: TGTGCCAGCAGATCACCCTTCCAGACCGCGGATGGCTACACCTTC. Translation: CASRSPFQTADGYTF.

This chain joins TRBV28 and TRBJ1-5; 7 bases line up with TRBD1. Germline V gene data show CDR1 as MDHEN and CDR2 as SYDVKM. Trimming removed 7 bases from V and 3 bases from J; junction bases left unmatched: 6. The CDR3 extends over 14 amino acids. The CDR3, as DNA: TGTGCCAGCATGCAGGGGGGCAACAATCAGCCCCAGCATTTT. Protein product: CASMQGGNNQPQHF. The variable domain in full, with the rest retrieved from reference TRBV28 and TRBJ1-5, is DVKVTQSSRYLVKRTGEKVFLECVQDMDHENMFWYRQDPGLGLRLIYFSYDVKMKEKGDIPEGYSVSREKKERFSLILESASTNQTSMYLCASMQGGNNQPQHFGDGTRLSIL.

The CDR3 sequence is CASSLGQGKSGNTIYF. The DNA for the CDR3 is TGTGCCAGCTCACTAGGACAGGGAAAATCCGGAAACACCATATATTTT. V gene TRBV18 combines with J gene TRBJ1-3; TRBD1 agrees at 8 bases. This CDR3 contains 16 residues. J was trimmed by 4 bases and V by 4 bases; bases with no gene match: 9. Per germline, CDR1 KGHSH and CDR2 LQKENI. Full variable domain (missing parts from reference TRBV18 and TRBJ1-3): NAGVMQNPRHLVRRRGQEARLRCSPMKGHSHVYWYRQLPEEGLKFMVYLQKENIIDESGMPKERFSAEFPKEGPSILRIQQVVRGDSAAYFCASSLGQGKSGNTIYFGEGSWLTVV.

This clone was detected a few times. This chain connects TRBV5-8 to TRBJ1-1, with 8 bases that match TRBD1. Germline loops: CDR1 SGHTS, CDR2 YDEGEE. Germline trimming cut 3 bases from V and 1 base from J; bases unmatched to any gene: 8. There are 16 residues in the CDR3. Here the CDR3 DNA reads TGTGCCAGCAGCTACGGAAACGGACAGGGGAACACTGAAGCTTTCTTT. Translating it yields CASSYGNGQGNTEAFF.

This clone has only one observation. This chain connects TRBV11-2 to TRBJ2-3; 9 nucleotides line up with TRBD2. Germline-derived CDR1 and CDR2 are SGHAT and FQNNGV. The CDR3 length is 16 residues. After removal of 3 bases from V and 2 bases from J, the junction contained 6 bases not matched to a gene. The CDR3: CASSFRLADTTDTQYF. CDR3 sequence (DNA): TGTGCCAGCAGCTTTAGACTAGCGGACACCACAGATACGCAGTATTTT. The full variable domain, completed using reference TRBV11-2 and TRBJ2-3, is EAGVAQSPRYKIIEKRQSVAFWCNPISGHATLYWYQQILGQGPKLLIQFQNNGVVDDSQLPKDRFSAERLKGVDSTLKIQPAKLEDSAVYLCASSFRLADTTDTQYFGPGTRLTVL.

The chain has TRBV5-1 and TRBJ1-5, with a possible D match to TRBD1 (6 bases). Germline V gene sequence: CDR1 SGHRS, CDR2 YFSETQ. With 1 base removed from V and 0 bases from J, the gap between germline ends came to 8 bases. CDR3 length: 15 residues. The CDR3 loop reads CASSLTTGSNQPQHF. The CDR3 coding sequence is TGCGCCAGCAGCTTGACGACAGGTAGCAATCAGCCCCAGCATTTT.

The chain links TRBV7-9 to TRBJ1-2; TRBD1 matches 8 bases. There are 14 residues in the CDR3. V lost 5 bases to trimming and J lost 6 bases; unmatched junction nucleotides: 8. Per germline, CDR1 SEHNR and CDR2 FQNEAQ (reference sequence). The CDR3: CASSTQGAGHGYTF. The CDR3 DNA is TGTGCCAGCAGCACCCAGGGGGCAGGCCATGGCTACACCTTC. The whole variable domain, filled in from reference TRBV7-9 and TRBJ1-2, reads DTGVSQNPRHKITKRGQNVTFRCDPISEHNRLYWYRQTLGQGPEFLTYFQNEAQLEKSRLLSDRFSAERPKGSFSTLEIQRTEQGDSAMYLCASSTQGAGHGYTFGSGTRLTVV.

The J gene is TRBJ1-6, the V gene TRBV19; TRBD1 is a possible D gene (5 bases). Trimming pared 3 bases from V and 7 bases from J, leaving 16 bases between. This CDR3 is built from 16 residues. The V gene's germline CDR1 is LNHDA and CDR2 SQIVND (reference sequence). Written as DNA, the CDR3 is TGTGCCAGTAGTATCGGCGGGGCCTCGGGGAATTCACCCCTCCACTTT. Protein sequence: CASSIGGASGNSPLHF.

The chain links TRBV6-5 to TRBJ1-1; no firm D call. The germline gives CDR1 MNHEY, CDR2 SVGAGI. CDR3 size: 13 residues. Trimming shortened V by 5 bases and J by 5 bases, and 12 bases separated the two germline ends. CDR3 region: CASSLTPRTEAFF. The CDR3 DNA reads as TGTGCCAGCAGTCTTACCCCGAGAACTGAAGCTTTCTTT.

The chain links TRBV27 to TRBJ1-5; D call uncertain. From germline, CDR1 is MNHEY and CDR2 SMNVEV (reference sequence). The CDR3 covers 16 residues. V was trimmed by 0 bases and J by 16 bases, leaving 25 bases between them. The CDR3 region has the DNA TGTGCCAGCAGTTTATCAGGTCTGACTATAGCGGGATCAATACATTTT. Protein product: CASSLSGLTIAGSIHF.

The CDR3 loop is CAWRGRFGNSPLHF. CDR3 coding DNA: TGTGCCTGGAGAGGCAGGTTTGGTAATTCACCCCTCCACTTT. The chain has TRBV30 and TRBJ1-6; the D is unclear. The V end was cut by 3 bases, the J end by 6 bases, with 12 bases between. Germline loops: CDR1 GTSNPN, CDR2 SVGIG (reference sequence). The length of the CDR3 is 14 residues.

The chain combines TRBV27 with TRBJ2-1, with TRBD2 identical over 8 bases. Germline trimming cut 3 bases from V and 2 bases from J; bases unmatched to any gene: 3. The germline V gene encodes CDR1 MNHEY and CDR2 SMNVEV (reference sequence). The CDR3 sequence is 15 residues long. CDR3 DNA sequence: TGTGCCAGCAGTTTTAACGGGGGGGCCTACAATGAGCAGTTCTTC. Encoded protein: CASSFNGGAYNEQFF.